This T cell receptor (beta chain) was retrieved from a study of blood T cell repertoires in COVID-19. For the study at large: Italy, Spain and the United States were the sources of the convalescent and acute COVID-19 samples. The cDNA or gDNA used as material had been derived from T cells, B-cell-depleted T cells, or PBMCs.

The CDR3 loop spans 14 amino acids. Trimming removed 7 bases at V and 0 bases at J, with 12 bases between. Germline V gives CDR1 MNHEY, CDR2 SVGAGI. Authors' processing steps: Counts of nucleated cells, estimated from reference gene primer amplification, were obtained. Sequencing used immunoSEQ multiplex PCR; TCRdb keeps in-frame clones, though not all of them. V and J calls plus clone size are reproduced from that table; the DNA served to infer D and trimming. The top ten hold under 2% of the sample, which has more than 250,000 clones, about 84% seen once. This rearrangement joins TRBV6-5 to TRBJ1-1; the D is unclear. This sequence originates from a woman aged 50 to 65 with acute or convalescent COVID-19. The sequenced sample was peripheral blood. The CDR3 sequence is CASTPVYMNTEAFF. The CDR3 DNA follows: TGTGCCAGCACCCCAGTTTACATGAACACTGAAGCTTTCTTT.